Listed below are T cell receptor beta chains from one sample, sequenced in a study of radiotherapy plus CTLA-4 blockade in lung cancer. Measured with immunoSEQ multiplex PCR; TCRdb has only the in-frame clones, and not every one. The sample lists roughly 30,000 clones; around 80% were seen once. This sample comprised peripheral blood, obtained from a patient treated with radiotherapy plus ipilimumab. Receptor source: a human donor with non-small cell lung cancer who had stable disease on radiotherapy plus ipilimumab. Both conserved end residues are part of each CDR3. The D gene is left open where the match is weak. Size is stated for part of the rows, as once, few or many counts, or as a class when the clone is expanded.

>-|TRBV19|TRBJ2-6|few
CASSMEGSGANVLTF
TGTGCCAGTAGTATGGAAGGCTCTGGGGCCAACGTCCTGACTTTC
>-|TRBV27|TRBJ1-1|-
CASSYPPAGDTEAFF
TGTGCCAGCAGTTACCCCCCCGCGGGGGACACTGAAGCTTTCTTT
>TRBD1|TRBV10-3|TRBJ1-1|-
CAIRDRENTEAFF
TGTGCCATCAGGGACAGGGAGAACACTGAAGCTTTCTTT
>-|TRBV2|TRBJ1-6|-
CASSRGVSTSPLHF
TGTGCCAGCAGTCGGGGTGTAAGTACTTCACCCCTCCACTTT
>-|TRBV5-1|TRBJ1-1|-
CASQRGNTEAFF
TGCGCCAGCCAACGGGGGAACACTGAAGCTTTCTTT
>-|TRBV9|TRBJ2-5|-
CASSVDPSRFETQYF
TGTGCCAGCAGCGTAGACCCTAGCCGGTTCGAGACCCAGTACTTC
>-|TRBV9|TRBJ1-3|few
CASSYQGESGNTIYF
TGTGCCAGCAGCTACCAAGGGGAGTCTGGAAACACCATATATTTT
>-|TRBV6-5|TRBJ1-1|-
CASSYLGTRMAFF
TGTGCCAGCAGTTACTTGGGGACCCGCATGGCTTTCTTT
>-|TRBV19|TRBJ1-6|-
CASSIEERSPLHF
TGTGCCAGTAGTATAGAAGAAAGGTCACCCCTCCACTTT
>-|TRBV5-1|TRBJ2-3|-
CASSLGLTPDTQYF
TGCGCCAGCAGCTTGGGACTCACTCCAGATACGCAGTATTTT
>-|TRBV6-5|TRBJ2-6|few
CASSYSTGTGANVLTF
TGTGCCAGCAGTTACTCGACAGGTACTGGGGCCAACGTCCTGACTTTC
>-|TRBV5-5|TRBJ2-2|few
CASTLGVHTGELFF
TGTGCCAGCACCTTGGGGGTTCACACCGGGGAGCTGTTTTTT
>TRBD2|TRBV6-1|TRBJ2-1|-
CASTIAGSYNEQFF
TGTGCCAGCACGATAGCGGGGAGTTACAATGAGCAGTTCTTC
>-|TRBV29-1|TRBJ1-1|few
CSVGGEGAFF
TGCAGCGTTGGAGGGGAGGGAGCTTTCTTT
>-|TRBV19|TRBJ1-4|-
CASSIGGGNEKLFF
TGTGCCAGTAGTATCGGAGGGGGAAATGAAAAACTGTTTTTT
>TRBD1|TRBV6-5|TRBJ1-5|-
CASGTGTGGVQPQHF
TGTGCCAGCGGAACCGGGACAGGGGGCGTTCAGCCCCAGCATTTT
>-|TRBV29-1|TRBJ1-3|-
CSVAGNPGNTIYF
TGCAGCGTTGCGGGTAACCCTGGAAACACCATATATTTT
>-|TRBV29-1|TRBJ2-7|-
CSSPQSSYEQYF
TGCAGCTCCCCCCAGAGCTCCTACGAGCAGTACTTC
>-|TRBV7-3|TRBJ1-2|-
CASSFQGTYGYTF
TGTGCCAGCAGCTTCCAGGGGACCTATGGCTACACCTTC
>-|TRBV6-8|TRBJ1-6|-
CASRTGTRNSPLHF
TGTGCCAGCAGGACCGGGACTCGGAATTCACCCCTCCACTTT
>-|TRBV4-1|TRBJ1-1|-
CASSQVGRTDLEAFF
TGCGCCAGCAGCCAAGTGGGACGGACTGACCTCGAAGCTTTCTTT
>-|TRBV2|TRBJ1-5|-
CASSEWGIEGQPQHF
TGTGCCAGCAGTGAATGGGGGATTGAGGGTCAGCCCCAGCATTTT
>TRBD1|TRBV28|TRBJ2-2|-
CASRGTGVSTGELFF
TGTGCCAGCAGGGGGACAGGGGTCAGCACCGGGGAGCTGTTTTTT
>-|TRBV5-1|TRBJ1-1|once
CASSLAAVSQGYTEAFF
TGCGCCAGCAGCTTGGCAGCGGTTTCGCAGGGATACACTGAAGCTTTCTTT
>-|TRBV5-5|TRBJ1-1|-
CASSFNTEAFF
TGTGCCAGCAGCTTTAACACTGAAGCTTTCTTT
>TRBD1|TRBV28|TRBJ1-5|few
CASSYRLRGRNQPQHF
TGTGCCAGCAGTTATCGCCTGAGGGGGCGCAATCAGCCCCAGCATTTT
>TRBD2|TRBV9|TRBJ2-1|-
CASSRPRGGPNNEQFF
TGTGCCAGCAGCCGGCCGCGGGGGGGCCCCAACAATGAGCAGTTCTTC
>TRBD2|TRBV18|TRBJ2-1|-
CASSPPSGGSYNEQFF
TGTGCCAGCTCACCACCGAGCGGGGGCTCCTACAATGAGCAGTTCTTC
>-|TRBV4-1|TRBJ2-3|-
CASSQERQSTDTQYF
TGCGCCAGCAGCCAAGAGCGGCAGTCCACAGATACGCAGTATTTT
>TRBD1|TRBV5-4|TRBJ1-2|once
CASSFTGQGHGYTF
TGTGCCAGCAGCTTTACTGGACAGGGTCATGGCTACACCTTC
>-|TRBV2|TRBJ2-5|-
CASSEHDQETQYF
TGTGCCAGCAGTGAACATGATCAAGAGACCCAGTACTTC
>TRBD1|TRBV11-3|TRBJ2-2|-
CASSLTPGTGDTGELFF
TGTGCCAGCAGCCTTACCCCCGGGACAGGGGACACCGGGGAGCTGTTTTTT
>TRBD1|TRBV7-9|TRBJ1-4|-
CASSRSGTGHEKLFF
TGTGCCAGCAGCCGATCCGGGACAGGCCATGAAAAACTGTTTTTT
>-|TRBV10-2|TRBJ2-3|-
CASSRAPTDTQYF
TGCGCCAGCAGCAGGGCACCCACGGATACGCAGTATTTT
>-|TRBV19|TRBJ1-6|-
CASSPGLNSPLHF
TGTGCCAGTAGTCCCGGGCTGAATTCACCCCTCCACTTT
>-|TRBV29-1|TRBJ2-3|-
CSVSGDSGFRDTQYF
TGCAGCGTCAGTGGGGACTCAGGCTTTCGGGATACGCAGTATTTT
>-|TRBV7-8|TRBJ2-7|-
CASGAGAASSYEQYF
TGTGCCAGCGGGGCGGGGGCCGCTAGCTCCTACGAGCAGTACTTC
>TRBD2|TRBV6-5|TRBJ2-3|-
CASSYSGGRRDTQYF
TGTGCCAGCAGTTACTCGGGGGGGAGACGAGATACGCAGTATTTT
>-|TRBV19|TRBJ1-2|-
CASSLGYGYTF
TGTGCCAGTAGTCTTGGGTATGGCTACACCTTC
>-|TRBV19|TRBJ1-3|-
CASPTGSGNTIYF
TGTGCCAGTCCCACAGGGTCTGGAAACACCATATATTTT